This T cell receptor beta chain was captured in a study of identical twins. The study, taken as a whole, reports: For cord blood, abundant beta clonotypes had fewer insertions, unlike memory repertoires, which showed none. The authors drew conclusions from cross-sectional statistical analysis rather than following the same donors.

V was cut by 5 bases and J by 2 bases, with 13 bases left in between. Looked up from germline, CDR1 is SGHNT and CDR2 is YENEEA. This CDR3 spans 14 amino acids. Among all donors, each was a healthy Caucasian. This clonotype came up a few times. Its antigen is not identified. Unique molecular identifiers were in the cDNA, with template-switch universal primer binding. TCRdb re-derived calls from the 5' RACE reads in MiXCR, one entry per CDR3 protein. The data show roughly 250,000 distinct CDR3 sequences, over 11% seen once. The material sequenced was memory (CD45RO+) T cells sorted from blood. The chain carries TRBV11-3 and TRBJ2-7; TRBD1 might be the D (6 bases). The sequence came from a woman under 30 in good health. DNA for the CDR3: TGTGCCAGCAGCAGAGGGGGTCTGCCCTACGAGCAGTACTTC. It encodes CASSRGGLPYEQYF.